The clone carrying this TCR beta chain showed up just a few times. The antigen remains undetermined. The read ends 3 residues before the CDR3 terminus; that terminus is restored from the germline J gene. Using immunoSEQ multiplex PCR, the repertoire was profiled, and TCRdb retains in-frame clones only, with some absent. Observed in the sample are 40,000 to 60,000 clones, none of them singletons. The entry originates in a study of T cell clonality in common variable immunodeficiency. General study findings and limits: Fewer TCRbeta clones were shared among CVID subjects than controls.

Most patients and controls had Caucasian heritage. The length of the CDR3 is 13 residues. The V gene's germline CDR1 is SGHNT and CDR2 YENEEA. This clonotype was sampled from a person between 18 and 75 years old in good health. The rearrangement joins TRBV11-3 to TRBJ2-3; TRBD1 might be the D (6 bases). Sequenced material: peripheral blood mononuclear cells. The CDR3 is CASSHGQQETQYF. The part of the CDR3 DNA that was read is TGTGCCAGCAGCCATGGACAGCAAGAGACG.